These T cell receptor beta chains were read from a single sample in a study of T cell changes during pregnancy in multiple sclerosis. The table came from immunoSEQ multiplex PCR; TCRdb's copy has only in-frame clones and leaves some out. The sample lists 50,000 or so clones, around 90% occurring once. The sample was CD4+ T cells from peripheral blood mononuclear cells, taken before pregnancy. The receptors were sampled from a female donor with multiple sclerosis, enrolled in a pregnancy study. The CDR3 runs from the conserved cysteine through the conserved F or W. Each record gives: J gene, V gene, D gene, CDR3 DNA, CDR3 protein. The D gene is left open where the match is weak.

j_gene: TRBJ2-3
v_gene: TRBV18
d_gene: TRBD2
CDR3nt: TGTGCCAGCTCACCGACGGGGGAGGGAGATACGCAGTATTTT
CDR3aa: CASSPTGEGDTQYF

j_gene: TRBJ2-1
v_gene: TRBV11-2
d_gene: -
CDR3nt: TGTGCCAGCAGCCTTACCCTGACTTACCCTAATGAGCAGTTCTTC
CDR3aa: CASSLTLTYPNEQFF

j_gene: TRBJ1-1
v_gene: TRBV7-6
d_gene: -
CDR3nt: TGTGCCAGCAGCTCGTGGGCAGGAAAAGCTTTCTTT
CDR3aa: CASSSWAGKAFF

j_gene: TRBJ1-1
v_gene: TRBV11-1
d_gene: -
CDR3nt: TGTGCCAGCAGCCCTCAGGGGAACACTGAAGCTTTCTTT
CDR3aa: CASSPQGNTEAFF

j_gene: TRBJ2-2
v_gene: TRBV28
d_gene: -
CDR3nt: TGTGCCAGCAGTTTAACCCGGCTAGCGCCACGGACCGGGGAGCTGTTTTTT
CDR3aa: CASSLTRLAPRTGELFF

j_gene: TRBJ2-1
v_gene: TRBV6-5
d_gene: TRBD1
CDR3nt: TGTGCCAGCAGTTATTGGGACAGCTCCTACAATGAGCAGTTCTTC
CDR3aa: CASSYWDSSYNEQFF

j_gene: TRBJ2-4
v_gene: TRBV11-2
d_gene: TRBD2
CDR3nt: TGTGCCAGCAGCGCCAGTCTAGCGGGAGCCGGAAACATTCAGTACTTC
CDR3aa: CASSASLAGAGNIQYF

j_gene: TRBJ2-3
v_gene: TRBV18
d_gene: -
CDR3nt: TGTGCCAGCTCACCAAGACACGTAGGAACTACAGATACGCAGTATTTT
CDR3aa: CASSPRHVGTTDTQYF

j_gene: TRBJ1-2
v_gene: TRBV4-1
d_gene: -
CDR3nt: TGCGCCAGCAGCCAGAGTTGGGCCTATGGCTACACCTTC
CDR3aa: CASSQSWAYGYTF

j_gene: TRBJ2-7
v_gene: TRBV19
d_gene: TRBD2
CDR3nt: TGTGCCAGTAGGCGGGTCGAGGGCGGACTAGCGGGAGACTACGAGCAGTACTTC
CDR3aa: CASRRVEGGLAGDYEQYF

j_gene: TRBJ2-1
v_gene: TRBV28
d_gene: -
CDR3nt: TGTGCCAGCAGCCCCTACCCTACCAGGGGCGGTGAGCAGTTCTTC
CDR3aa: CASSPYPTRGGEQFF

j_gene: TRBJ2-1
v_gene: TRBV9
d_gene: TRBD2
CDR3nt: TGTGCCAGCAGTGGCGGCCTTAGCGGGGCCTACAATGAGCAGTTCTTC
CDR3aa: CASSGGLSGAYNEQFF

j_gene: TRBJ2-2
v_gene: TRBV5-4
d_gene: TRBD2
CDR3nt: TGTGCCAGCAGCTTAGATTTAGCGGGAGACACCGGGGAGCTGTTTTTT
CDR3aa: CASSLDLAGDTGELFF

j_gene: TRBJ2-7
v_gene: TRBV7-2
d_gene: TRBD2
CDR3nt: TGTGCCAGCAGCTTAGTGGGTGCCGGGACTAGGGTGGCCGAGCAGTACTTC
CDR3aa: CASSLVGAGTRVAEQYF